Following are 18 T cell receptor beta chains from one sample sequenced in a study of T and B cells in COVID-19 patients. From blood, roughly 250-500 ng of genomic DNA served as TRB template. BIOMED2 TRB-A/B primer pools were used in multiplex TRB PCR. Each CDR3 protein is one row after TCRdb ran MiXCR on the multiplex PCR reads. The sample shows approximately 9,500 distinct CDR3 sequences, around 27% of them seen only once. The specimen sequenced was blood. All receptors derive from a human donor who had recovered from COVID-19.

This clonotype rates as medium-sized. The CDR3 DNA is TGTGCCAGCAGTGCGGACAGGGGACGGAATTCACCCCTCCACTTT. This gives the protein CASSADRGRNSPLHF. The chain uses TRBV6-5 and TRBJ1-6; 9 bases are shared with TRBD1. This CDR3 spans 15 amino acids. Germline V gene lookup returns CDR1 MNHEY and CDR2 SVGAGI. The trim removed 5 bases at V and 7 bases at J, leaving 6 bases unmatched.

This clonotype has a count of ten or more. The CDR3 here is CASSASSWKETQYF. CDR3 sequence (DNA): TGTGCCAGTAGTGCCTCTAGCTGGAAAGAGACCCAGTACTTC. This chain links TRBV19 with TRBJ2-5, with a weak D call TRBD2 (5 bases). Germline assignment: CDR1 LNHDA and CDR2 SQIVND (reference sequence). The CDR3 covers 14 residues. V gave up 5 bases and J gave up 3 bases, with 13 bases separating them.

CDR3: CAWSAQGAKNIQYF. In DNA, the CDR3 is TGTGCCTGGAGTGCCCAGGGAGCCAAAAACATTCAGTACTTC. The chain recombines TRBV30 with TRBJ2-4; maybe TRBD1 (5 bases). The CDR3 totals 14 residues. Looked up from germline, CDR1 is GTSNPN and CDR2 is SVGIG (reference sequence). The ends were cut back, 1 base at V and 0 bases at J, with 7 bases in the middle.

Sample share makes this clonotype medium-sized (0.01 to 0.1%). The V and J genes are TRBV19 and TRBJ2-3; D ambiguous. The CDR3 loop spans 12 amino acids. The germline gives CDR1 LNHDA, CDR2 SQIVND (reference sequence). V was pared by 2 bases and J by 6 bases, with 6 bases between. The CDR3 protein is CASSILGDTQYF. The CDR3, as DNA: TGTGCCAGTAGTATATTAGGGGATACGCAGTATTTT.

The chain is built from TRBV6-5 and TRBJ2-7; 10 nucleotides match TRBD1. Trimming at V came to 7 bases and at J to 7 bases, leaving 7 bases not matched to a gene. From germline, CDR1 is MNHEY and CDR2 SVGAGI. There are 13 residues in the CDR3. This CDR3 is CASNRDRGEEQYF. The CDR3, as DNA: TGTGCCAGCAACAGGGACAGGGGTGAAGAGCAGTACTTC.

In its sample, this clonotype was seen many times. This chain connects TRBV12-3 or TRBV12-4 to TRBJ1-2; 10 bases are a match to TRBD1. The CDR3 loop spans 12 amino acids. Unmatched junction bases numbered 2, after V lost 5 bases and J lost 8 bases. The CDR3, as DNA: TGTGCCAGCAGTGGGACAGGGGTCGGCTACACCTTC. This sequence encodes CASSGTGVGYTF.

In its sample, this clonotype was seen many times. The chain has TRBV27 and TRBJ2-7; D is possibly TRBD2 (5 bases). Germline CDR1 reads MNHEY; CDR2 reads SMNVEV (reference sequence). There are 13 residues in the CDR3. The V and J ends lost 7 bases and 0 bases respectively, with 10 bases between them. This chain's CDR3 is CASNKLGSYEQYF. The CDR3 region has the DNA TGTGCCAGCAACAAACTAGGCTCCTACGAGCAGTACTTC.

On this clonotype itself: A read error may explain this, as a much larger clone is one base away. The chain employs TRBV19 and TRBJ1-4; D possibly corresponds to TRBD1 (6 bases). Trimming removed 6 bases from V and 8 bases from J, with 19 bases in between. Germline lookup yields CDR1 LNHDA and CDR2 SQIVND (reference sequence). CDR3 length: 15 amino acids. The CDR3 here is CASRKYAGVAEKLFF. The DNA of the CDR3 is TGTGCCAGTAGAAAATACGCAGGGGTGGCCGAAAAACTGTTTTTT.

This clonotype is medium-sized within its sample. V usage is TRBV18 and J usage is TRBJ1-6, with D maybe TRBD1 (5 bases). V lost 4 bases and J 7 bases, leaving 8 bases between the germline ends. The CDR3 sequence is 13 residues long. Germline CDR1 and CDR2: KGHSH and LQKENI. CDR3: CASSRGRNSPLHF. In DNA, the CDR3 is TGTGCCAGCTCACGGGGCAGAAATTCACCCCTCCACTTT.

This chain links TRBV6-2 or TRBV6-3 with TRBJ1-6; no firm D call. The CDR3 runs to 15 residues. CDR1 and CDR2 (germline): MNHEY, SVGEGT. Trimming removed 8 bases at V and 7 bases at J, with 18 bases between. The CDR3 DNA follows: TGTGCCAGCCGTTTTTCGGACCCGGGGAATTCACCCCTCCACTTT. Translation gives CASRFSDPGNSPLHF.

The DNA for the CDR3 is TGTGCCAGCAGTTACCGGTCAAGTCACGACCATTACTTC. Amino acid sequence: CASSYRSSHDHYF. V and J are TRBV6-2 or TRBV6-3 and TRBJ2-7; the D is unclear. CDR1 and CDR2 (germline): MNHEY, SVGEGT. V was shortened by 2 bases and J by 13 bases, with 18 bases between the two germline ends. CDR3 length: 13 amino acids.

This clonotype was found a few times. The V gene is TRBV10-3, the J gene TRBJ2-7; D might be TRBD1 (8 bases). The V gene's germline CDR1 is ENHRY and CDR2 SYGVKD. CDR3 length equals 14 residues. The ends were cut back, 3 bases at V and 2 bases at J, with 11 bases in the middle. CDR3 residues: CAISEQGGPYEQYF. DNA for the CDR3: TGTGCCATCAGTGAACAGGGGGGGCCCTACGAGCAGTACTTC.

CDR3 DNA: TGCAGTGCTAGAGATCTGGGAGAGACCCAGTACTTC. Protein: CSARDLGETQYF. The chain uses TRBV20-1 and TRBJ2-5, with D hard to call. Looked up from germline, CDR1 is DFQATT and CDR2 is SNEGSKA (reference sequence). Trimming took off 0 bases at V and 4 bases at J, with 6 bases between the two ends. The CDR3 spans 12 residues.

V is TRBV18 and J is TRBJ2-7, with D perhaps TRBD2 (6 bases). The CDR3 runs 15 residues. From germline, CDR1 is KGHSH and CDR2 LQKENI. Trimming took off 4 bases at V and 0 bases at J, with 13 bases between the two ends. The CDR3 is CASSQGAGSSYEQYF. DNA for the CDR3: TGTGCCAGCTCACAAGGAGCGGGCAGCTCCTACGAGCAGTACTTC.

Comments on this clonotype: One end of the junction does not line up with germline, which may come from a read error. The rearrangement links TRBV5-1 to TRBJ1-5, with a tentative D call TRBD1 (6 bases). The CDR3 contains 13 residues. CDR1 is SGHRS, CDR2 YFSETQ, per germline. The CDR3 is CGSSLDSYQPQHF. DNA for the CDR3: TGTGGCAGCAGCTTGGACAGCTATCAGCCCCAGCATTTT.

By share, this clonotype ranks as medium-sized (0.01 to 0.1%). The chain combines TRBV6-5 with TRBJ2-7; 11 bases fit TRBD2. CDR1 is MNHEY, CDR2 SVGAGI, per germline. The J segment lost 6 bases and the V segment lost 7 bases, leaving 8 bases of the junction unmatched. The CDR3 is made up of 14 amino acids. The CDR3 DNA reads TGTGCCAGCACAATGTCCGGGACTAGCGGCGAGCAGTACTTC. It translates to CASTMSGTSGEQYF.

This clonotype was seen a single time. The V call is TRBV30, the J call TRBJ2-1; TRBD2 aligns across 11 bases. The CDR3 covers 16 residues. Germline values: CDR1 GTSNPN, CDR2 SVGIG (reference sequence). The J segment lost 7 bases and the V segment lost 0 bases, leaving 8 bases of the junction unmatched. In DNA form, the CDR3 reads TGTGCCTGGAGTGTCAGCCTAGCGGGAGGTGTAAATGAGCAGTTCTTC. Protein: CAWSVSLAGGVNEQFF.

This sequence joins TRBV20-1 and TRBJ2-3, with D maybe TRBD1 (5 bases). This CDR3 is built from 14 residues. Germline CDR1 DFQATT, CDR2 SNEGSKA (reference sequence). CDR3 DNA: TGCAGAGTCCTGAGACAGCCCGACACAGATACGCAGTATTTT. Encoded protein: CRVLRQPDTDTQYF.